The 4 T cell receptor beta chains reported below all come from one sample, sequenced in a study of OX40 agonist ivuxolimab in advanced cancers. This table comes from immunoSEQ multiplex PCR, and its TCRdb copy is limited to in-frame clones, with some not included. Among about 40,000 clones listed, approximately 78% were seen once. The sequencing used CD4+ or CD8+ T cells sorted from blood, collected in a trial of the OX40 agonist ivuxolimab. Receptors originate from an adult with an advanced solid tumor such as melanoma, head and neck, liver or kidney cancer.

This sequence joins TRBV6-4 and TRBJ1-2; 7 bases agree with TRBD1. The germline V gene encodes CDR1 MRHNA and CDR2 SNTAGT. Trimming cost V 5 bases and J 4 bases; bases outside gene matches: 7. The length of the CDR3 is 14 residues. The CDR3 DNA reads TGTGCCAGCAGTCCCGACAGGGTGGGCTATGGCTACACCTTC. It is translated as CASSPDRVGYGYTF.

The chain joins TRBV6-4 to TRBJ2-3; D is ambiguous. The V gene's germline CDR1 is MRHNA and CDR2 SNTAGT. The germline V and J ends were trimmed by 6 bases and 3 bases, with 31 bases remaining between them. The CDR3 is 20 amino acids. CDR3 protein: CASSPRPVLRDTLGTDTQYF. The CDR3 DNA follows: TGTGCCAGCAGCCCCCGACCGGTACTTCGAGACACGCTTGGGACAGATACGCAGTATTTT.

The rearrangement uses TRBV6-1 and TRBJ2-5; D tentatively fits TRBD1 or TRBD2 (7 bases each). Judging by the DNA end, TRBJ2-7 fits better; the J call may be wrong. Germline lookup yields CDR1 MNHNS and CDR2 SASEGT. This CDR3 region has 15 residues. CDR3 protein: CASTSRGGLGGEQYF. As DNA, the CDR3 is TGTGCCAGCACCAGCAGGGGGGGGCTTGGCGGCGAGCAGTACTTC.

This chain joins TRBV5-4 and TRBJ2-5; possible D gene TRBD2, 5 bases. Trimming cost V 2 bases and J 2 bases, with 13 bases left between them. This CDR3 has 15 residues. CDR1 is SGHNT, CDR2 YYREEE, per germline (reference sequence). This CDR3 reads CASSLAPRGQETQYF. The CDR3 nucleotides read TGTGCCAGCAGCTTAGCTCCCCGGGGACAAGAGACCCAGTACTTC.